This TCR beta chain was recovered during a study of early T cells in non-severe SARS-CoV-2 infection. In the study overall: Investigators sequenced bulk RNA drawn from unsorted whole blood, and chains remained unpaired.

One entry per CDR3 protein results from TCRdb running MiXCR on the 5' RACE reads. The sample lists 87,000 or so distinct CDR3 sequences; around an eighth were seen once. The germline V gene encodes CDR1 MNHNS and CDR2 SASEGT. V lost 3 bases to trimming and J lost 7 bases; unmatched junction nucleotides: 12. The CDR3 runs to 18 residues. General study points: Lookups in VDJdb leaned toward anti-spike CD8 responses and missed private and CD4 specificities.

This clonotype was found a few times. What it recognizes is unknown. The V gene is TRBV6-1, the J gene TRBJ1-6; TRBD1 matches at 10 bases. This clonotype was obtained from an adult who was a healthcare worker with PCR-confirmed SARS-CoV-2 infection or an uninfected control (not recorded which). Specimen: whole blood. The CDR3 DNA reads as TGTGCCAGCAGTGATCCGCCCGGTGGGGGACAGGGGAATTCACCCCTCCACTTT. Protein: CASSDPPGGGQGNSPLHF.